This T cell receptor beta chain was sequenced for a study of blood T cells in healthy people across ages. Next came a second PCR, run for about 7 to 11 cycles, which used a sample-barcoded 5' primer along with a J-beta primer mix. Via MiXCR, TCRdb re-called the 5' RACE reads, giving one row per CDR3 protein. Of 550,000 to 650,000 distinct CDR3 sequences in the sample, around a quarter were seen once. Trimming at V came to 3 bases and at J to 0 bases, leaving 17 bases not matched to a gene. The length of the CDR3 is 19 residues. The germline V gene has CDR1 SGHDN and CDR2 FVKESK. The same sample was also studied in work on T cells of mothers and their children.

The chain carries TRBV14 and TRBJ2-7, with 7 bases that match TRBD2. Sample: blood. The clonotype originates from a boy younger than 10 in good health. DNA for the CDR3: TGTGCCAGCAGCCACCTCGACCTCAACCCTAGCGGCCCCTCCTACGAGCAGTACTTC. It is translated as CASSHLDLNPSGPSYEQYF.